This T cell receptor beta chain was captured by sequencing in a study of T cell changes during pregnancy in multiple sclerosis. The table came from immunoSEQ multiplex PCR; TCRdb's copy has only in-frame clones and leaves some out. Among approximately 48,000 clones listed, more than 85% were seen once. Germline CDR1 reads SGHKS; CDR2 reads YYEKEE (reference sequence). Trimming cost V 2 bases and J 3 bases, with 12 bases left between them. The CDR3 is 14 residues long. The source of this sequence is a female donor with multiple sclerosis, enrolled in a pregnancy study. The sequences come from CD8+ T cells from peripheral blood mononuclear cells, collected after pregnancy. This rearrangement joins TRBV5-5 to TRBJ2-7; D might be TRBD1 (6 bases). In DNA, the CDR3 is TGTGCCAGCAGCTTCCCAGGGGATTTCTACGAGCAGTACTTC. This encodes CASSFPGDFYEQYF.